Below, 14 T cell receptor beta chains from the same sample are listed, as sequenced in a study of cytomegalovirus exposure and HLA in healthy donors (TCRdb year 2017). The library came from the immunoSEQ multiplex PCR assay. The multiplex PCR relied on a mix of 60 forward primers for TCR Vbeta segments and 13 reverse primers for TCR Jbeta segments. Drawn from immuneACCESS, this table holds only the in-frame rearrangements with V and J called that TCRdb kept. Clones are partly lost; checked studies trace under half to an unresolved V gene and leave the rest unexplained. The table of this sample itemizes about 54,000 clones. The ten largest clones take up 6% to 7.5% of the sample. Sequencing used PBMCs. These receptor sequences come from a woman in her forties in good health and CMV-seronegative.

The chain joins TRBV19 to TRBJ1-1, with TRBD1 matching over 10 bases. This CDR3 has 14 amino acids. Trimming at V came to 7 bases and at J to 6 bases, leaving 8 bases not matched to a gene. The germline V gene encodes CDR1 LNHDA and CDR2 SQIVND (reference sequence). CDR3 amino acids: CASKRDRGAPEAFF. In DNA, the CDR3 is TGTGCCAGTAAACGGGACAGGGGAGCACCTGAAGCTTTCTTT.

The genes are TRBV18 and TRBJ2-7; TRBD2 matches at 14 bases. With 7 bases clipped from V and 5 bases from J, the junction kept 10 bases outside the gene matches. Germline lookup yields CDR1 KGHSH and CDR2 LQKENI. The CDR3 consists of 16 residues. CDR3 bases: TGTGCCAGCTTTACAAGGACTAGCGGGGGGAATGACGAGCAGTACTTC. Its protein product is CASFTRTSGGNDEQYF.

The rearrangement joins TRBV13 to TRBJ2-7; 10 bases map to TRBD2. The CDR3 totals 15 residues. The germline CDR1 and CDR2 sequences are PRHDT and FYEKMQ (reference sequence). V was pared by 5 bases and J by 2 bases, with 6 bases of the junction left unmatched. This chain's CDR3 is CASSNLAGAAYEQYF. The CDR3 nucleotides are TGTGCCAGCAGCAATCTAGCGGGGGCGGCCTACGAGCAGTACTTC.

The chain uses TRBV9 and TRBJ2-7; 8 nucleotides align to TRBD1. V lost 3 bases, J lost 2 bases, and 7 bases stayed unmatched. The CDR3 runs to 15 residues. Looked up from germline, CDR1 is SGDLS and CDR2 is YYNGEE. The CDR3 DNA is TGTGCCAGCAGCGGTCAGGGGGCTCAGGCCTACGAGCAGTACTTC. Amino acids: CASSGQGAQAYEQYF.

The V and J genes are TRBV2 and TRBJ2-1, with D possibly TRBD1 on 6 matching bases. This CDR3 has 14 residues. The ends were cut back, 8 bases at V and 7 bases at J, with 18 bases in the middle. CDR1 is SNHLY, CDR2 FYNNEI, per germline. CDR3: CASPGTQNRNEQFF. DNA of the CDR3: TGTGCCAGCCCGGGGACACAGAATAGGAATGAGCAGTTCTTC.

The V and J genes are TRBV9 and TRBJ2-7; TRBD2 matches at 8 bases. Germline V gene data show CDR1 as SGDLS and CDR2 as YYNGEE. The CDR3 has 15 amino acids. Trimming took 4 bases from V and 4 from J; bases not matched to a gene: 10. The CDR3 DNA follows: TGTGCCAGCAGCCCAAGAGCGGGAGTCGTATACGAGCAGTACTTC. Translated: CASSPRAGVVYEQYF.

The chain combines TRBV29-1 with TRBJ2-3, with D possibly TRBD2 on 5 matching bases. This CDR3 has 12 residues. V was trimmed by 0 bases and J by 8 bases, leaving 9 bases between them. Looked up from germline, CDR1 is SQVTM and CDR2 is ANQGSEA. In DNA, the CDR3 is TGCAGCGTTGAAGAGCCCGGAGGTACGCAGTATTTT. This encodes CSVEEPGGTQYF.

V gene TRBV19 combines with J gene TRBJ1-5, with D possibly TRBD1 on 5 matching bases. This CDR3 comprises 15 residues. Germline-derived CDR1 and CDR2 are LNHDA and SQIVND (reference sequence). V was pared by 10 bases and J by 5 bases, with 21 bases between. The DNA for the CDR3 is TGTGCCATCTACGCCACGGTGGACAAAGATCAGCCCCAGCATTTT. This gives the protein CAIYATVDKDQPQHF.

This chain joins TRBV19 and TRBJ1-1; D gene ambiguous. Trimming removed 3 bases from V and 4 bases from J, with 15 bases in between. CDR1 is LNHDA, CDR2 SQIVND, per germline (reference sequence). There are 15 residues in the CDR3. DNA for the CDR3: TGTGCCAGTAGTATGCGACGCGGTGAGATCACTGAAGCTTTCTTT. This codes for CASSMRRGEITEAFF.

This chain joins TRBV13 and TRBJ1-6, with D perhaps TRBD1 (6 bases). Germline assignment: CDR1 PRHDT and CDR2 FYEKMQ (reference sequence). V lost 5 bases to trimming and J lost 5 bases, with 16 bases between them. This CDR3 region has 16 residues. The CDR3 region is CASSPRGGEDNSPLHF. CDR3 nucleotide sequence: TGTGCCAGCAGCCCGAGGGGGGGCGAAGATAATTCACCCCTCCACTTT.

The rearrangement links TRBV4-3 to TRBJ2-5; 8 bases line up with TRBD2. V trimming: 0 bases; J trimming: 5 bases; junction bases outside the gene matches: 5. CDR1 is LGHNA and CDR2 is YSLEER in the germline V gene. The CDR3 consists of 15 residues. The CDR3, as DNA: TGCGCCAGCAGCCAAGAGCTGACTAGCGAGGAGACCCAGTACTTC. Amino acid sequence: CASSQELTSEETQYF.

This chain connects TRBV4-1 to TRBJ1-5; unclear D gene. The CDR3 covers 13 residues. CDR1 and CDR2 from the germline V gene are MGHRA and YSYEKL. The V and J ends lost 0 bases and 6 bases respectively, with 6 bases between them. The CDR3 bases are TGCGCCAGCAGCCAAGAGGGAGGTCAGCCCCAGCATTTT. This codes for CASSQEGGQPQHF.

The genes are TRBV30 and TRBJ1-1; a weak D match, TRBD1 (5 bases). This CDR3 spans 12 amino acids. Between the trimmed V and J ends, which lost 5 bases and 3 bases, there was a span of 10 bases. Germline V CDR1 and CDR2: GTSNPN, SVGIG (reference sequence). This CDR3 is CAWARQYTEAFF. Written as DNA, the CDR3 is TGTGCCTGGGCCAGACAGTACACTGAAGCTTTCTTT. The full variable domain, in which reference TRBV30 and TRBJ1-1 provide the parts outside the CDR3, is SQTIHQWPATLVQPVGSPLSLECTVEGTSNPNLYWYRQAAGRGLQLLFYSVGIGQISSEVPQNLSASRPQDRQFILSSKKLLLSDSGFYLCAWARQYTEAFFGQGTRLTVV.

The CDR3 DNA reads TGTGCCAGTAGCCCCCCGGGGTACCAAGAGACCCAGTACTTC. Translation: CASSPPGYQETQYF. The chain is built from TRBV19 and TRBJ2-5, with TRBD2 as a possible D gene (5 bases). The CDR3 extends over 14 amino acids. Trimming pared 6 bases from V and 0 bases from J, leaving 11 bases between. Germline V gene sequence: CDR1 LNHDA, CDR2 SQIVND (reference sequence).